These T cell receptor beta chains were read from a single sample in a study of graft-versus-host responses after intestinal transplantation. Profiled with immunoSEQ multiplex PCR; TCRdb holds only in-frame clones, not every one. The sample has 85,000 to 100,000 clones, 85% to 90% seen once. No antigen is known for these receptors. The material sequenced was unstimulated CD4+ T cells sorted from spleen or lymph node cells, taken before intestinal transplant. All receptors derive from a human donor who received an intestinal transplant. The CDR3 runs from the conserved cysteine through the conserved F or W. Each record gives: CDR3 protein, CDR3 DNA, J gene, V gene, clone size, D gene. A D gene is named only where the DNA matches it firmly. Only part of the rows carry a size: once, few, many, or a class if the clone is expanded.

CDR3aa: CASSSSWTGGNYEQYF
CDR3nt: TGTGCCAGCAGCTCCTCGTGGACAGGGGGAAACTACGAGCAGTACTTC
j_gene: TRBJ2-7
v_gene: TRBV9
abundance: -
d_gene: TRBD1

CDR3aa: CASSTPVSGQETQYF
CDR3nt: TGTGCCAGCAGCACCCCTGTTAGCGGCCAAGAGACCCAGTACTTC
j_gene: TRBJ2-5
v_gene: TRBV5-6
abundance: -
d_gene: -

CDR3aa: CASSDGGGTGGNTIYF
CDR3nt: TGTGCCAGCAGTGACGGAGGGGGGACAGGTGGAAACACCATATATTTT
j_gene: TRBJ1-3
v_gene: TRBV25-1
abundance: -
d_gene: TRBD1

CDR3aa: CASSSPGTAKETQYF
CDR3nt: TGTGCCAGCAGTTCGCCCGGGACAGCCAAAGAGACCCAGTACTTC
j_gene: TRBJ2-5
v_gene: TRBV27
abundance: -
d_gene: TRBD1

CDR3aa: CASSRTGTNTGELFF
CDR3nt: TGTGCCAGCAGCCGGACAGGGACGAACACCGGGGAGCTGTTTTTT
j_gene: TRBJ2-2
v_gene: TRBV7-3
abundance: -
d_gene: TRBD1

CDR3aa: CAWTGENTEAFF
CDR3nt: TGTGCCTGGACAGGGGAGAACACTGAAGCTTTCTTT
j_gene: TRBJ1-1
v_gene: TRBV30
abundance: -
d_gene: -

CDR3aa: CASSPSPERGYNEQFF
CDR3nt: TGTGCCAGCAGCCCCTCCCCTGAGCGGGGGTACAATGAGCAGTTCTTC
j_gene: TRBJ2-1
v_gene: TRBV4-2
abundance: -
d_gene: TRBD2

CDR3aa: CASSLGGGYSPLHF
CDR3nt: TGTGCCAGCAGCCTAGGAGGGGGCTATTCACCCCTCCACTTT
j_gene: TRBJ1-6
v_gene: TRBV5-4
abundance: once
d_gene: TRBD1

CDR3aa: CSAGETGPRGAFF
CDR3nt: TGCAGCGCTGGTGAGACGGGCCCACGGGGAGCTTTCTTT
j_gene: TRBJ1-1
v_gene: TRBV29-1
abundance: -
d_gene: -

CDR3aa: CASSLLGGTGELFF
CDR3nt: TGTGCTAGCAGCTTATTGGGGGGCACCGGGGAGCTGTTTTTT
j_gene: TRBJ2-2
v_gene: TRBV7-7
abundance: -
d_gene: -

CDR3aa: CASSRRQGGLDTQYF
CDR3nt: TGTGCCAGTAGCCGACGACAGGGTGGCTTAGATACGCAGTATTTT
j_gene: TRBJ2-3
v_gene: TRBV19
abundance: once
d_gene: TRBD1

CDR3aa: CASSLSRRGENTIYF
CDR3nt: TGTGCCAGCAGTTTATCCCGCAGGGGTGAAAACACCATATATTTT
j_gene: TRBJ1-3
v_gene: TRBV27
abundance: -
d_gene: -

CDR3aa: CASSLAETQYF
CDR3nt: TGCGCCAGCAGCTTGGCTGAGACCCAGTACTTC
j_gene: TRBJ2-5
v_gene: TRBV5-1
abundance: -
d_gene: -

CDR3aa: CARSLGASGELGEQFF
CDR3nt: TGTGCCAGAAGCTTGGGGGCTAGCGGGGAGTTGGGTGAGCAGTTCTTC
j_gene: TRBJ2-1
v_gene: TRBV5-3
abundance: -
d_gene: TRBD2

CDR3aa: CASSLKTGLREPQHF
CDR3nt: TGTGCCAGCAGTTTAAAAACAGGGCTTCGGGAGCCCCAGCATTTT
j_gene: TRBJ1-5
v_gene: TRBV27
abundance: -
d_gene: -

CDR3aa: CASYDKYTEAFF
CDR3nt: TGCGCCAGCTACGACAAGTACACTGAAGCTTTCTTT
j_gene: TRBJ1-1
v_gene: TRBV10-2
abundance: -
d_gene: -

CDR3aa: CASSAQGPEYEKLFF
CDR3nt: TGTGCCAGCAGCGCACAGGGGCCAGAGTATGAAAAACTGTTTTTT
j_gene: TRBJ1-4
v_gene: TRBV2
abundance: once
d_gene: TRBD1

CDR3aa: CASSSWDRGNSPLHF
CDR3nt: TGTGCCAGCAGCTCGTGGGACAGGGGTAATTCACCCCTCCACTTT
j_gene: TRBJ1-6
v_gene: TRBV5-4
abundance: few
d_gene: TRBD1

CDR3aa: CASSGQATEAFF
CDR3nt: TGTGCCAGCAGTGGACAGGCCACTGAAGCTTTCTTT
j_gene: TRBJ1-1
v_gene: TRBV2
abundance: -
d_gene: -

CDR3aa: CASSLVLGTGDGYTF
CDR3nt: TGTGCCAGCAGCTTGGTCTTAGGGACAGGGGATGGCTACACCTTC
j_gene: TRBJ1-2
v_gene: TRBV5-4
abundance: -
d_gene: TRBD1

CDR3aa: CASSLAVGNGYTF
CDR3nt: TGCGCCAGCAGCTTGGCCGTCGGGAATGGCTACACCTTC
j_gene: TRBJ1-2
v_gene: TRBV5-1
abundance: -
d_gene: -

CDR3aa: CASSLAPRTGSGNTIYF
CDR3nt: TGTGCCAGCAGCTTAGCACCCCGGACAGGCTCTGGAAACACCATATATTTT
j_gene: TRBJ1-3
v_gene: TRBV11-2
abundance: -
d_gene: TRBD1

CDR3aa: CATSRETGLAGEQYF
CDR3nt: TGTGCCACCAGCAGAGAGACGGGTCTAGCGGGCGAGCAGTACTTC
j_gene: TRBJ2-7
v_gene: TRBV15
abundance: -
d_gene: TRBD2

CDR3aa: CASSEPDSSPYTNTEAFF
CDR3nt: TGTGCCAGCAGCGAACCCGACAGTAGCCCCTATACCAACACTGAAGCTTTCTTT
j_gene: TRBJ1-1
v_gene: TRBV7-9
abundance: -
d_gene: -

CDR3aa: CASRPFPRESPLHF
CDR3nt: TGTGCCAGCAGACCATTCCCCAGGGAATCACCCCTCCACTTT
j_gene: TRBJ1-6
v_gene: TRBV2
abundance: few
d_gene: -

CDR3aa: CASSLGQGAYEQYF
CDR3nt: TGTGCCAGCAGCTTGGGACAGGGGGCTTACGAGCAGTACTTC
j_gene: TRBJ2-7
v_gene: TRBV7-9
abundance: -
d_gene: TRBD1

CDR3aa: CASNPDRLNYGYTF
CDR3nt: TGTGCCAGCAATCCAGACAGGCTTAACTATGGCTACACCTTC
j_gene: TRBJ1-2
v_gene: TRBV2
abundance: once
d_gene: -

CDR3aa: CASSAGAQANYGYTF
CDR3nt: TGCGCCAGCAGCGCAGGGGCGCAAGCTAACTATGGCTACACCTTC
j_gene: TRBJ1-2
v_gene: TRBV5-1
abundance: -
d_gene: -

CDR3aa: CASSFATPYNEQFF
CDR3nt: TGTGCCAGCTCCTTTGCCACACCCTACAATGAGCAGTTCTTC
j_gene: TRBJ2-1
v_gene: TRBV11-2
abundance: -
d_gene: -

CDR3aa: CASSKTGSGEKLFF
CDR3nt: TGTGCCAGCAGCAAGACAGGGTCAGGCGAAAAACTGTTTTTT
j_gene: TRBJ1-4
v_gene: TRBV21-1
abundance: -
d_gene: -

CDR3aa: CASSSKGRGDQPQHF
CDR3nt: TGTGCCAGCAGCTCCAAGGGCAGGGGAGATCAGCCCCAGCATTTT
j_gene: TRBJ1-5
v_gene: TRBV6-6
abundance: -
d_gene: -

CDR3aa: CASSLSPYGYTF
CDR3nt: TGTGCCAGCAGCCTGTCCCCCTATGGCTACACCTTC
j_gene: TRBJ1-2
v_gene: TRBV6-1
abundance: -
d_gene: -

CDR3aa: CASSVRGGDTQYF
CDR3nt: TGTGCCAGCAGTGTTCGGGGGGGAGATACGCAGTATTTT
j_gene: TRBJ2-3
v_gene: TRBV6-4
abundance: -
d_gene: TRBD2

CDR3aa: CASSYGPYGYTF
CDR3nt: TGTGCCAGCAGTTACGGGCCCTATGGCTACACCTTC
j_gene: TRBJ1-2
v_gene: TRBV6-5
abundance: -
d_gene: -

CDR3aa: CASSPRTGEDEQFF
CDR3nt: TGTGCCAGCAGCCCCCGGACAGGGGAGGATGAGCAGTTCTTC
j_gene: TRBJ2-1
v_gene: TRBV7-9
abundance: -
d_gene: TRBD1

CDR3aa: CASSRTANEKLFF
CDR3nt: TGCGCCAGCAGTCGGACAGCCAATGAAAAACTGTTTTTT
j_gene: TRBJ1-4
v_gene: TRBV23-1
abundance: -
d_gene: -

CDR3aa: CASSKLIGHNLAYEQYF
CDR3nt: TGTGCCAGCAGCAAATTGATTGGGCATAACTTGGCCTACGAGCAGTACTTC
j_gene: TRBJ2-7
v_gene: TRBV21-1
abundance: -
d_gene: -

CDR3aa: CASSESLAGTYEQYF
CDR3nt: TGCGCCAGCAGTGAGTCCCTAGCGGGTACCTACGAGCAGTACTTC
j_gene: TRBJ2-7
v_gene: TRBV10-1
abundance: -
d_gene: TRBD2

CDR3aa: CASSVDLAGGIYNEQFF
CDR3nt: TGTGCCAGCAGCGTAGATCTAGCGGGGGGAATCTACAATGAGCAGTTCTTC
j_gene: TRBJ2-1
v_gene: TRBV9
abundance: -
d_gene: TRBD2

CDR3aa: CASSFGGGAAYNEQFF
CDR3nt: TGTGCCAGCAGCTTCGGTGGGGGGGCCGCTTACAATGAGCAGTTCTTC
j_gene: TRBJ2-1
v_gene: TRBV7-9
abundance: once
d_gene: -

CDR3aa: CASSQERSSSGANVLTF
CDR3nt: TGTGCCAGCAGCCAAGAGCGAAGTTCCTCTGGGGCCAACGTCCTGACTTTC
j_gene: TRBJ2-6
v_gene: TRBV4-2
abundance: -
d_gene: -

CDR3aa: CASNKFPTYYQETQYF
CDR3nt: TGTGCCAGCAATAAGTTCCCCACTTATTACCAAGAGACCCAGTACTTC
j_gene: TRBJ2-5
v_gene: TRBV21-1
abundance: -
d_gene: -

CDR3aa: CASSLGRNGEAFF
CDR3nt: TGTGCCAGCAGCTTGGGGAGGAACGGTGAAGCTTTCTTT
j_gene: TRBJ1-1
v_gene: TRBV5-6
abundance: -
d_gene: -

CDR3aa: CAISESRSGIGTEAFF
CDR3nt: TGTGCCATCAGTGAGTCGCGGTCAGGGATCGGGACTGAAGCTTTCTTT
j_gene: TRBJ1-1
v_gene: TRBV10-3
abundance: -
d_gene: -

CDR3aa: CASSADRKSRTGELFF
CDR3nt: TGTGCCAGCAGCGCGGACAGGAAAAGCCGAACCGGGGAGCTGTTTTTT
j_gene: TRBJ2-2
v_gene: TRBV5-6
abundance: -
d_gene: TRBD1

CDR3aa: CASSLDVGTSTDTQYF
CDR3nt: TGTGCCAGCAGCTTAGATGTGGGGACTAGCACAGATACGCAGTATTTT
j_gene: TRBJ2-3
v_gene: TRBV7-9
abundance: -
d_gene: -

CDR3aa: CASSPEAQGTEAFF
CDR3nt: TGTGCCAGCAGCCCAGAGGCACAGGGCACTGAAGCTTTCTTT
j_gene: TRBJ1-1
v_gene: TRBV9
abundance: -
d_gene: -

CDR3aa: CAISGGQARQPQHF
CDR3nt: TGTGCCATCAGTGGGGGACAGGCGCGTCAGCCCCAGCATTTT
j_gene: TRBJ1-5
v_gene: TRBV10-3
abundance: once
d_gene: TRBD1

CDR3aa: CASSFRLGINNEQFF
CDR3nt: TGTGCTAGCAGCTTCCGACTAGGGATTAACAATGAGCAGTTCTTC
j_gene: TRBJ2-1
v_gene: TRBV7-7
abundance: -
d_gene: -

CDR3aa: CASSPGLAATADTQYF
CDR3nt: TGTGCCAGCAGTCCGGGACTAGCGGCAACCGCAGATACGCAGTATTTT
j_gene: TRBJ2-3
v_gene: TRBV25-1
abundance: -
d_gene: TRBD2

CDR3aa: CASSFDRDSEQYF
CDR3nt: TGCGCCAGCAGCTTCGACCGGGACTCCGAGCAGTACTTC
j_gene: TRBJ2-7
v_gene: TRBV5-1
abundance: -
d_gene: -

CDR3aa: CASSIGGSKEAFF
CDR3nt: TGTGCCAGTAGTATAGGCGGATCAAAGGAGGCTTTCTTT
j_gene: TRBJ1-1
v_gene: TRBV19
abundance: -
d_gene: -

CDR3aa: CASSMGPNTEAFF
CDR3nt: TGTGCCAGCAGCATGGGCCCGAACACTGAAGCTTTCTTT
j_gene: TRBJ1-1
v_gene: TRBV6-6
abundance: -
d_gene: -

CDR3aa: CASSLEGGSEKLFF
CDR3nt: TGTGCCAGCAGCTTGGAGGGAGGGAGTGAAAAACTGTTTTTT
j_gene: TRBJ1-4
v_gene: TRBV7-6
abundance: -
d_gene: -

CDR3aa: CASSQWAGETQYF
CDR3nt: TGCGCCAGCAGTCAATGGGCAGGAGAGACCCAGTACTTC
j_gene: TRBJ2-5
v_gene: TRBV23-1
abundance: once
d_gene: -

CDR3aa: CASSFQVSKETQYF
CDR3nt: TGTGCCAGCAGCTTCCAGGTTTCGAAAGAGACCCAGTACTTC
j_gene: TRBJ2-5
v_gene: TRBV5-8
abundance: -
d_gene: -

CDR3aa: CASSPRQAGRLGAFF
CDR3nt: TGTGCCAGCAGCCCAAGACAGGCAGGGCGCCTGGGGGCTTTCTTT
j_gene: TRBJ1-1
v_gene: TRBV7-9
abundance: -
d_gene: -

CDR3aa: CASRQGNYGYTF
CDR3nt: TGTGCCAGCAGACAGGGTAACTATGGCTACACCTTC
j_gene: TRBJ1-2
v_gene: TRBV6-5
abundance: few
d_gene: -

CDR3aa: CASSLARAQNEQFF
CDR3nt: TGTGCCAGCAGCTTAGCCAGGGCCCAGAATGAGCAGTTCTTC
j_gene: TRBJ2-1
v_gene: TRBV7-6
abundance: -
d_gene: -

CDR3aa: CASSYVAWESGEQFF
CDR3nt: TGTGCCAGCAGTTACGTAGCCTGGGAAAGCGGTGAGCAGTTCTTC
j_gene: TRBJ2-1
v_gene: TRBV6-5
abundance: -
d_gene: -